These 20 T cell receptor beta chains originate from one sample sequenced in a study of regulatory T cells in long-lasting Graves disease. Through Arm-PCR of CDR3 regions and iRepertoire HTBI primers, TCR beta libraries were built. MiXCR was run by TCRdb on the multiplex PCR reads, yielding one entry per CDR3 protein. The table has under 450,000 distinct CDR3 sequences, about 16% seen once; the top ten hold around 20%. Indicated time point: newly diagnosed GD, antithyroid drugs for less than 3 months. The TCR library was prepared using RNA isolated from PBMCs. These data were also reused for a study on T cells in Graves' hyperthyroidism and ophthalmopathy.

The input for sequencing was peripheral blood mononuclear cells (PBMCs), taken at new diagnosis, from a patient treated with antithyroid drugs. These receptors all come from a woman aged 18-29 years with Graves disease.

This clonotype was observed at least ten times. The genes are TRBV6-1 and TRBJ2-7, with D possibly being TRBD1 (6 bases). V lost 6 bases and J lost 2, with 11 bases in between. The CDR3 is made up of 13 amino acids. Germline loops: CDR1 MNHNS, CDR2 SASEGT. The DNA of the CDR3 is TGTGCCAGCAGCGAGGACAGCCCCTACGAGCAGTACTTC. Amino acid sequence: CASSEDSPYEQYF.

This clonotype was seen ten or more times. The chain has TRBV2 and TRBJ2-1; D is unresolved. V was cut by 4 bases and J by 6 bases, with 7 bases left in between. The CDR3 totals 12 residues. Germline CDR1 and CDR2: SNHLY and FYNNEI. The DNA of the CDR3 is TGTGCCAGCAGTGTTGAGTCCAATGAGCAGTTCTTC. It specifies CASSVESNEQFF.

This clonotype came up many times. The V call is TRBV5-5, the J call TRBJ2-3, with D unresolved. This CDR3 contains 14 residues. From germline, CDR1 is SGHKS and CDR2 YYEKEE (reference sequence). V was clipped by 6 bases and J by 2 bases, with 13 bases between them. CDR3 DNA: TGTGCCAGCACTACCGGCGCAATCACAGATACGCAGTATTTT. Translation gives CASTTGAITDTQYF.

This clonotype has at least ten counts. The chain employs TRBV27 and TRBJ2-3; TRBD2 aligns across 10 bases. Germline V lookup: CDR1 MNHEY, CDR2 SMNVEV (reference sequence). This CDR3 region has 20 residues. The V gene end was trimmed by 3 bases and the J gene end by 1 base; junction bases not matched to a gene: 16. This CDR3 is CASSLSIGLAGVYGTDTQYF. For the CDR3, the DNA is TGTGCCAGCAGTTTGAGTATAGGGCTAGCGGGAGTATATGGCACAGATACGCAGTATTTT.

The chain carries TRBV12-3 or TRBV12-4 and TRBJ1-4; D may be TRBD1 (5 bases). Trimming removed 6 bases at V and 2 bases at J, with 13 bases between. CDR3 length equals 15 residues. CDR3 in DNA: TGTGCCAGCAGACCCCGGTCAGGGACTAATGAAAAACTGTTTTTT. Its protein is CASRPRSGTNEKLFF.

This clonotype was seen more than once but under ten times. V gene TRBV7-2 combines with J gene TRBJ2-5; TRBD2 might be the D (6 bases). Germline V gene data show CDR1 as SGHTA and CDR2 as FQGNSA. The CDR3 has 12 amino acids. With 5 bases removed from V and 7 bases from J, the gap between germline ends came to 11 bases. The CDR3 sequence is CASSQGRGTQYF. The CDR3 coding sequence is TGTGCCAGCAGCCAAGGGCGGGGGACCCAGTACTTC.

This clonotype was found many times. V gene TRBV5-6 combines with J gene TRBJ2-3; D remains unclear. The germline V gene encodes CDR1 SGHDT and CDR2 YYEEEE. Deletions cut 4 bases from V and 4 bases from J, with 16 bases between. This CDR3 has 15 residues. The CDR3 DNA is TGTGCCAGCAGCGTTCCTAGACTTTACGCAGATACGCAGTATTTT. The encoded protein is CASSVPRLYADTQYF.

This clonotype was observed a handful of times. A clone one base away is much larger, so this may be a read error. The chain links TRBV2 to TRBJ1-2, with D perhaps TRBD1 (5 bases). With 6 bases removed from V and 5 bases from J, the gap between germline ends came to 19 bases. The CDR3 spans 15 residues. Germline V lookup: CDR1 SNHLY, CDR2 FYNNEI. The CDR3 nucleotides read TGTGCCAGCAGGCGAGCCTCCGGGGCAGCTTATGGCTACACCTTC. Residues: CASRRASGAAYGYTF. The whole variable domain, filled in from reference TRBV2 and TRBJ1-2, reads EPEVTQTPSHQVTQMGQEVILRCVPISNHLYFYWYRQILGQKVEFLVSFYNNEISEKSEIFDDQFSVERPDGSNFTLKIRSTKLEDSAMYFCASRRASGAAYGYTFGSGTRLTVV.

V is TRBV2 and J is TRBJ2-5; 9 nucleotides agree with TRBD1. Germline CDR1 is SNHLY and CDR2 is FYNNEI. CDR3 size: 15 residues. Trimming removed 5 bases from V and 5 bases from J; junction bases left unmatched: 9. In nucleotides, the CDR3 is TGTGCCAGCAGTTTGTCCGGGACAGGGACGGAGACCCAGTACTTC. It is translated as CASSLSGTGTETQYF.

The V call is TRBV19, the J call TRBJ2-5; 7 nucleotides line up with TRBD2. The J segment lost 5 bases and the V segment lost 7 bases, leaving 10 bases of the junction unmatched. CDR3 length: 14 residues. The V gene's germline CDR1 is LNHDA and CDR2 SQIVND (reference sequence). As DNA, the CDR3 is TGTGCCAGTACCCCGGACGTGGGAGGGGAGACCCAGTACTTC. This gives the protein CASTPDVGGETQYF.

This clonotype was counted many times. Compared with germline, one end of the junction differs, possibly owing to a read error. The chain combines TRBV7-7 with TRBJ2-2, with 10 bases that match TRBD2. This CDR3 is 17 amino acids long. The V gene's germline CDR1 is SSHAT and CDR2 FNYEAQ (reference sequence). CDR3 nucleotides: TGTGCTAGCAGCCCCGGACTAGCGGAGGCGAACACCGGGGAGCTGTTTTTT. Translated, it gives CASSPGLAEANTGELFF.

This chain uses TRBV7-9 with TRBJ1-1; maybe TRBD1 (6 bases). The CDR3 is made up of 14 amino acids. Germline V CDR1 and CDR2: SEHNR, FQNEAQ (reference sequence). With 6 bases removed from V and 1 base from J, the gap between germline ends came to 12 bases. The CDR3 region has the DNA TGTGCCAGCAGACGCGGACAGCCGAACACTGAAGCTTTCTTT. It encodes CASRRGQPNTEAFF.

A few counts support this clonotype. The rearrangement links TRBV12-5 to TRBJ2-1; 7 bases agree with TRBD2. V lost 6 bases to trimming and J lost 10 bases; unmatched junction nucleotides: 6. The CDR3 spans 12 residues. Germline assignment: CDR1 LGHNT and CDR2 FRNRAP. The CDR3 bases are TGTGCTAGTGGGCGGGGGATGCGGGAGCAGTTCTTC. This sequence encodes CASGRGMREQFF.

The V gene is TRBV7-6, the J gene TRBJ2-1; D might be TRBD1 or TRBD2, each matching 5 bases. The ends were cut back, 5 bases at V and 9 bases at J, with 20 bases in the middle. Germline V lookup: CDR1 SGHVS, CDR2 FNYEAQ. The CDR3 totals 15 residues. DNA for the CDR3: TGTGCCAGCAGCCCTATTGGGACCCGTGGGGGTGAGCAGTTCTTC. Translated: CASSPIGTRGGEQFF.

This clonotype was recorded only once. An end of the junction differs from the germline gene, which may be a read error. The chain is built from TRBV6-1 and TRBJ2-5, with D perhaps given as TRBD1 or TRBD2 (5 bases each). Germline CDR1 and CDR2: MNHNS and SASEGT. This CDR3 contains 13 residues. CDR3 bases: TGTGCCAGCAGTCCCAGGGAGCAAGAGGCCCAGTACTTC. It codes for CASSPREQEAQYF.

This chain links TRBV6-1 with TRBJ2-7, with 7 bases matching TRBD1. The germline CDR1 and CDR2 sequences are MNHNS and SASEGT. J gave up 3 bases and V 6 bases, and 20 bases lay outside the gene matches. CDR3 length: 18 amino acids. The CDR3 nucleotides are TGTGCCAGCAGCATACCAATGCTAAAAACAGGGGTAGTCTACGAGCAGTACTTC. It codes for CASSIPMLKTGVVYEQYF.

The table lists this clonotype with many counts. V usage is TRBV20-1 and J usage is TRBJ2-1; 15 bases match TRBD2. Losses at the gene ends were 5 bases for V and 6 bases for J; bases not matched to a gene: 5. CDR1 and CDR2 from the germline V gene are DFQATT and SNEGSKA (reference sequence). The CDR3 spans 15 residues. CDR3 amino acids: CSARTSGGAANEQFF. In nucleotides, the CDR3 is TGCAGTGCTCGGACTAGCGGGGGGGCCGCCAATGAGCAGTTCTTC.

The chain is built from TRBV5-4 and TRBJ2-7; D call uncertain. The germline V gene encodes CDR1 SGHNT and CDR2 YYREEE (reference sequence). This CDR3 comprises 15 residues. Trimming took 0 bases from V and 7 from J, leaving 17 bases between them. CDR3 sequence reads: CASSLEADPVAEQYF. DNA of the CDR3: TGTGCCAGCAGCTTGGAGGCAGACCCCGTAGCTGAGCAGTACTTC.

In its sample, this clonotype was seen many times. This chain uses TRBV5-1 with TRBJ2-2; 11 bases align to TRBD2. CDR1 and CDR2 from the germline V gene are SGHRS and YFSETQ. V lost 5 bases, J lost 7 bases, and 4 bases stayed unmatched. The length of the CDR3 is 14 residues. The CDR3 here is CASRTSGIVGELFF. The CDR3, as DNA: TGCGCCAGCAGGACTAGCGGGATAGTCGGGGAGCTGTTTTTT.

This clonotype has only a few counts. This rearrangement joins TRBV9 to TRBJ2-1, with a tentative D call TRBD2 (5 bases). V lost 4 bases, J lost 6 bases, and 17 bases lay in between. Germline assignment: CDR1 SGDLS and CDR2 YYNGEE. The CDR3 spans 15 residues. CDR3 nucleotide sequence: TGTGCCAGCAGCTCGACCCCCTCGGGAAGCAATGAGCAGTTCTTC. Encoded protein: CASSSTPSGSNEQFF.